This T cell receptor (beta chain) was obtained from a study of blood T cells in healthy people across ages. A second PCR, run for about 7 to 11 cycles, used a sample-barcoded 5' primer plus a J-beta primer mix. A single record per CDR3 protein comes from TCRdb applying MiXCR to the 5' RACE reads. The table lists approximately 800,000 distinct CDR3 sequences, approximately 25% of them singletons. Losses at the gene ends were 7 bases for V and 5 bases for J; bases not matched to a gene: 4. CDR1 is MDHEN and CDR2 is SYDVKM in the germline V gene. CDR3 length equals 14 residues. These data are also associated with another study on T cells of mothers and their children. That source adds: No persistent microchimeric T cell clones were detected.

Sequencing was done on a sample of blood. The receptor's source is a boy aged 5-17 years in good health. This chain connects TRBV28 to TRBJ2-5; 13 nucleotides line up with TRBD2. CDR3 in DNA: TGTGCCAGCACCTTGACTAGCGGGAGGGAGACCCAGTACTTC. Protein product: CASTLTSGRETQYF. Together with reference TRBV28 and TRBJ2-5, the CDR3 gives the full variable domain: DVKVTQSSRYLVKRTGEKVFLECVQDMDHENMFWYRQDPGLGLRLIYFSYDVKMKEKGDIPEGYSVSREKKERFSLILESASTNQTSMYLCASTLTSGRETQYFGPGTRLLVL.